A single sample gave rise to the 24 T cell receptor beta chains below, sequenced in a study of T cell responses to AZD1222 COVID-19 vaccine. Clones were sequenced by immunoSEQ multiplex PCR, and TCRdb holds only the in-frame ones, with some missing. The sample holds more than 140,000 clones, roughly 90% seen once. The starting material was peripheral blood, obtained on day 0 of AZD1222 vaccination. The receptors were sampled from an adult in good health.

Concerning this clone itself: A junction boundary mismatches the germline segment, possibly from a read error. The J gene is TRBJ2-1, the V gene TRBV28, with a weak D call TRBD2 (5 bases). From germline, CDR1 is MDHEN and CDR2 SYDVKM. The CDR3 is 17 residues long. CDR3 sequence (DNA): TGTGCCAGCAGGTTATATGGTCGGGGATTCCCGTACAATGAGCAGTTCTTC. It yields the protein CASRLYGRGFPYNEQFF.

The chain uses TRBV5-6 and TRBJ2-2; a possible D gene is TRBD2 (6 bases). Germline CDR1 and CDR2: SGHDT and YYEEEE. This CDR3 contains 15 residues. Trimming took 5 bases from V and 0 from J, leaving 11 bases between them. The CDR3 region has the DNA TGTGCCAGCAGTTTCGGGACTTCGAACACCGGGGAGCTGTTTTTT. This gives the protein CASSFGTSNTGELFF.

This chain uses TRBV7-8 with TRBJ2-3; tentative D call: TRBD1 (6 bases). The germline V gene has CDR1 SGHVS and CDR2 FQNEAQ. V lost 5 bases and J lost 6, with 21 bases in between. This CDR3 is built from 16 residues. The CDR3 nucleotides are TGTGCCAGCAGCACAAGGGGGACGTCGCCCCGGGATACGCAGTATTTT. This codes for CASSTRGTSPRDTQYF.

The J gene is TRBJ1-4, the V gene TRBV7-9, with TRBD1 matching over 8 bases. Unmatched junction bases numbered 15, after V lost 5 bases and J lost 13 bases. CDR3 length: 15 amino acids. Germline V lookup: CDR1 SEHNR, CDR2 FQNEAQ (reference sequence). Here the CDR3 DNA reads TGTGCCAGCAGCACCAGCGGGACAGGAAAATGGGGACTGTTTTTT. Translating gives CASSTSGTGKWGLFF.

This chain links TRBV5-1 with TRBJ2-7; D gene uncertain. Trimming stripped 1 base from V and 2 bases from J, with 7 bases between. The CDR3 has 13 residues. The V gene's germline CDR1 is SGHRS and CDR2 YFSETQ. The CDR3 bases are TGCGCCAGCAGCTTGATGGGGACCTACGAGCAGTACTTC. Its translation is CASSLMGTYEQYF. Full variable domain (rest looked up from reference TRBV5-1 and TRBJ2-7): KAGVTQTPRYLIKTRGQQVTLSCSPISGHRSVSWYQQTPGQGLQFLFEYFSETQRNKGNFPGRFSGRQFSNSRSEMNVSTLELGDSALYLCASSLMGTYEQYFGPGTRLTVT.

This clone was counted between two and nine times. This chain joins TRBV7-9 and TRBJ1-2; the D is unclear. This CDR3 spans 13 amino acids. V shed 1 base and J shed 6 bases, with 9 bases lying between them. In germline, CDR1 is SEHNR, CDR2 FQNEAQ (reference sequence). In DNA form, the CDR3 reads TGTGCCAGCAGCTTAGTTCAGCCGAATGGCTACACCTTC. Its protein product is CASSLVQPNGYTF.

The chain employs TRBV30 and TRBJ1-5, with 7 nucleotides matching TRBD1. Germline V gives CDR1 GTSNPN, CDR2 SVGIG (reference sequence). CDR3 length: 15 residues. V was pared by 2 bases and J by 7 bases, with 11 bases of the junction left unmatched. CDR3: CAWSRGGLTWQPQHF. In DNA form, the CDR3 reads TGTGCCTGGAGTCGAGGGGGCCTAACATGGCAGCCCCAGCATTTT.

This clone was picked up a small number of times. V and J are TRBV6-2 or TRBV6-3 and TRBJ1-5, with D unresolved. Per germline, CDR1 MNHEY and CDR2 SVGEGT. There are 15 residues in the CDR3. The V end lost 6 bases, the J end lost 6 bases, and 18 bases lay between the germline ends. CDR3: CASSLGGATGQPQHF. In nucleotides, the CDR3 is TGTGCCAGCAGCCTCGGCGGAGCGACCGGTCAGCCCCAGCATTTT.

The chain employs TRBV28 and TRBJ1-3; no clear D gene. V dropped 9 bases and J dropped 0 bases, with 15 bases sitting between them. This CDR3 is built from 15 residues. In germline, CDR1 is MDHEN, CDR2 SYDVKM. The CDR3 nucleotides are TGTGCCAGTCGCAAAGCGGGCTTCTCTGGAAACACCATATATTTT. Its translation is CASRKAGFSGNTIYF.

This chain uses TRBV4-1 with TRBJ2-1, with D perhaps TRBD2 (6 bases). Trimming removed 4 bases at V and 0 bases at J, with 13 bases between. The CDR3 runs to 16 residues. CDR1 is MGHRA, CDR2 YSYEKL, per germline. The CDR3 is CASSRTEGRSYNEQFF. DNA of the CDR3: TGCGCCAGCAGCCGGACGGAGGGGCGCTCCTACAATGAGCAGTTCTTC.

The chain joins TRBV5-1 to TRBJ1-3; a weak D match, TRBD1 (5 bases). The germline CDR1 and CDR2 sequences are SGHRS and YFSETQ. The length of the CDR3 is 16 residues. Trimming took off 0 bases at V and 0 bases at J, with 10 bases between the two ends. The CDR3 nucleotides are TGCGCCAGCAGCTTGGGCAGCGACAGCTCTGGAAACACCATATATTTT. Its protein is CASSLGSDSSGNTIYF.

The rearrangement uses TRBV5-5 and TRBJ2-7; D gene ambiguous. The germline gives CDR1 SGHKS, CDR2 YYEKEE (reference sequence). There are 16 residues in the CDR3. Trimming removed 0 bases at V and 0 bases at J, with 13 bases between. The CDR3 coding sequence is TGTGCCAGCAGCTTGGGGCAGCGAACGAGCTCCTACGAGCAGTACTTC. Translated, it gives CASSLGQRTSSYEQYF.

The chain links TRBV6-5 to TRBJ1-6; possibly TRBD1 for D (6 bases). Germline lookup yields CDR1 MNHEY and CDR2 SVGAGI. The CDR3 is made up of 16 amino acids. V lost 3 bases and J lost 14, with 23 bases in between. CDR3 protein: CASSYRVRTEVWALHF. The CDR3 coding sequence is TGTGCCAGCAGTTATCGAGTTAGGACAGAGGTTTGGGCCCTCCACTTT.

The chain uses TRBV20-1 and TRBJ2-7; D perhaps matches TRBD2 (5 bases). Germline lookup yields CDR1 DFQATT and CDR2 SNEGSKA (reference sequence). This CDR3 region has 11 residues. V gave up 2 bases and J gave up 7 bases, with 9 bases separating them. In nucleotides, the CDR3 is TGCAGTGCTAGATCTGGCGGGGAGCAGTACTTC. Its translation is CSARSGGEQYF.

V is TRBV4-1 and J is TRBJ2-1; 12 nucleotides agree with TRBD2. Trimming cost V 2 bases and J 5 bases; bases outside gene matches: 7. CDR1 MGHRA and CDR2 YSYEKL come from the germline V gene. CDR3 length equals 17 residues. The chain's CDR3 is CASSQSSGRARNNEQFF. Here the CDR3 DNA reads TGCGCCAGCAGCCAATCTAGCGGGAGGGCCAGGAACAATGAGCAGTTCTTC.

This chain joins TRBV7-2 and TRBJ2-2; 8 positions match TRBD2. The CDR3 has 16 amino acids. After removal of 3 bases from V and 3 bases from J, the junction contained 6 bases not matched to a gene. Looked up from germline, CDR1 is SGHTA and CDR2 is FQGNSA. The CDR3 nucleotides are TGTGCCAGCAGCTTCCCTAAGCGGGGGTACACCGGGGAGCTGTTTTTT. The encoded protein is CASSFPKRGYTGELFF.

This clone showed up just a few times. The chain joins TRBV6-5 to TRBJ2-7, with D hard to call. Between the trimmed V and J ends, which lost 0 bases and 1 base, there was a span of 10 bases. CDR1 is MNHEY, CDR2 SVGAGI, per germline. The CDR3 is 15 amino acids. Here the CDR3 reads CASSYSMSSSYEQYF. The CDR3 DNA reads as TGTGCCAGCAGTTACTCGATGAGCTCTTCCTACGAGCAGTACTTC.

Comments on this clone: Additional DNA sequences in this sample encode the identical CDR3. This chain links TRBV6-5 with TRBJ2-1; maybe TRBD2 (5 bases). Trimming pared 0 bases from V and 5 bases from J, leaving 8 bases between. Germline V gene lookup returns CDR1 MNHEY and CDR2 SVGAGI. This CDR3 is built from 14 residues. The DNA of the CDR3 is TGTGCCAGCAGTTACTCGAGGGCAGACAATGAGCAGTTCTTC. This sequence encodes CASSYSRADNEQFF.

The chain has TRBV4-1 and TRBJ1-2, with a tentative D call TRBD1 (5 bases). This CDR3 comprises 15 residues. CDR1 and CDR2 (germline): MGHRA, YSYEKL. V lost 1 base and J lost 1, with 10 bases in between. CDR3 amino acids: CASSQGQGNNYGYTF. The DNA of the CDR3 is TGCGCCAGCAGCCAAGGGCAGGGAAATAACTATGGCTACACCTTC.

The chain is built from TRBV6-5 and TRBJ1-5; TRBD1 might be the D (5 bases). From germline, CDR1 is MNHEY and CDR2 SVGAGI. This CDR3 is built from 14 residues. The V and J ends lost 5 bases and 7 bases respectively, with 15 bases between them. This CDR3 reads CASSPTGGKQPQHF. In DNA, the CDR3 is TGTGCCAGCAGTCCAACGGGGGGGAAGCAGCCCCAGCATTTT.

The gene calls are TRBV6-6 and TRBJ1-5; D unclear. CDR3 length equals 14 residues. Germline CDR1 reads MNHNY; CDR2 reads SVGAGI (reference sequence). Between the trimmed V and J ends, which lost 2 bases and 6 bases, there was a span of 11 bases. This CDR3 is CASSYDLWGQPQHF. The DNA for the CDR3 is TGTGCCAGCAGTTACGATTTGTGGGGTCAGCCCCAGCATTTT.

V gene TRBV5-1 combines with J gene TRBJ2-2; D is undetermined. This CDR3 spans 13 amino acids. V shed 0 bases and J shed 7 bases, with 7 bases lying between them. CDR1 SGHRS and CDR2 YFSETQ come from the germline V gene. CDR3 amino acids: CASSLVVDGELFF. In DNA, the CDR3 is TGCGCCAGCAGCTTGGTTGTCGACGGGGAGCTGTTTTTT.

The gene calls are TRBV6-5 and TRBJ1-5, with D tentatively TRBD1 (6 bases). Germline-derived CDR1 and CDR2 are MNHEY and SVGAGI. The CDR3 is 15 residues long. V was shortened by 6 bases and J by 5 bases, with 17 bases between the two germline ends. Written as DNA, the CDR3 is TGTGCCAGCAGCCCACGTCATAGGGGGTATCAGCCCCAGCATTTT. Translated: CASSPRHRGYQPQHF.

The chain uses TRBV19 and TRBJ2-2, with a possible D match to TRBD1 (5 bases). The CDR3 is 14 amino acids. With 3 bases removed from V and 0 bases from J, the gap between germline ends came to 5 bases. The germline gives CDR1 LNHDA, CDR2 SQIVND (reference sequence). DNA of the CDR3: TGTGCCAGTAGTATGACAGCGAACACCGGGGAGCTGTTTTTT. Its translation: CASSMTANTGELFF. The full variable domain, with the rest looked up from reference TRBV19 and TRBJ2-2, is DGGITQSPKYLFRKEGQNVTLSCEQNLNHDAMYWYRQDPGQGLRLIYYSQIVNDFQKGDIAEGYSVSREKKESFPLTVTSAQKNPTAFYLCASSMTANTGELFFGEGSRLTVL.